Shown below are 18 T cell receptor beta chains from a single sample sequenced in a study of T cell repertoires in cytomegalovirus infection. TCRdb re-derived calls from the reads in MiXCR, one entry per CDR3 protein. The sample has about 900,000 distinct CDR3 sequences, less than 40% seen once. These receptors' targets are unknown. This sample comprised cultured CD8+ T cells from PBMCs, obtained from culture after CMV antigen stimulation. These receptors were taken from a human donor in good health (CMV status not recorded). Some clones in this sample may be carry-over from other donors' samples.

This clonotype was seen repeatedly, ten times or more. The chain has TRBV7-6 and TRBJ2-7; 10 bases agree with TRBD1. This CDR3 is built from 16 residues. The germline V gene has CDR1 SGHVS and CDR2 FNYEAQ. Losses at the gene ends were 1 base for V and 4 bases for J; bases not matched to a gene: 7. CDR3 sequence (DNA): TGTGCCAGCAGCTTAGGACAGGGGGCGCACACGTACGAGCAGTACTTC. This gives the protein CASSLGQGAHTYEQYF.

This chain uses TRBV20-1 with TRBJ2-3; 9 nucleotides align to TRBD1. The V segment lost 5 bases and the J segment 1 base; nucleotides outside the gene matches: 7. The germline V gene has CDR1 DFQATT and CDR2 SNEGSKA (reference sequence). CDR3 length: 15 amino acids. CDR3 in DNA: TGCAGTGCTCCCCGGACAGGGGTCCGCACAGATACGCAGTATTTT. It yields the protein CSAPRTGVRTDTQYF.

This chain connects TRBV7-6 to TRBJ2-5; 8 nucleotides agree with TRBD2. CDR1 and CDR2 from the germline V gene are SGHVS and FNYEAQ. The junction had 14 bases not matched to a gene; V was cut back by 3 bases and J by 5 bases. The length of the CDR3 is 17 residues. DNA for the CDR3: TGTGCCAGCAGCTTTAGACGGACTAGCTCTTTCTCGGAGACCCAGTACTTC. Amino acids: CASSFRRTSSFSETQYF.

This sequence joins TRBV7-6 and TRBJ2-7, with D tentatively TRBD2 (6 bases). In germline, CDR1 is SGHVS, CDR2 FNYEAQ. Trimming removed 1 base at V and 3 bases at J, with 13 bases between. The CDR3 is 15 residues long. CDR3 in DNA: TGTGCCAGCAGCTTAGAGTGGCGGGGCGACTACGAGCAGTACTTC. Translated, it gives CASSLEWRGDYEQYF.

This clonotype was counted a few times. The V call is TRBV27, the J call TRBJ1-2; D might be TRBD1 (5 bases). V lost 10 bases to trimming and J lost 0 bases, with 12 bases between them. This CDR3 is built from 13 residues. The germline gives CDR1 MNHEY, CDR2 SMNVEV (reference sequence). This CDR3 reads CATRDGANYGYTF. The CDR3 DNA reads as TGTGCCACCCGGGACGGGGCTAACTATGGCTACACCTTC.

The gene calls are TRBV19 and TRBJ1-2; D unclear. The length of the CDR3 is 15 residues. The germline CDR1 and CDR2 sequences are LNHDA and SQIVND (reference sequence). V was trimmed by 5 bases and J by 5 bases, leaving 18 bases between them. The CDR3 here is CASSPRQDQRYGYTF. As DNA, the CDR3 is TGTGCCAGTAGTCCCCGCCAGGACCAGAGGTATGGCTACACCTTC.

The gene calls are TRBV7-8 and TRBJ2-2; the D gene is possibly TRBD2 (6 bases). CDR3 length: 14 amino acids. Trimming stripped 5 bases from V and 5 bases from J, with 12 bases between. Germline lookup yields CDR1 SGHVS and CDR2 FQNEAQ. The DNA for the CDR3 is TGTGCCAGCAGCCCGCGGGGTGCGACCGGGGAGCTGTTTTTT. The encoded protein is CASSPRGATGELFF.

The chain is built from TRBV19 and TRBJ1-2; 8 bases fit TRBD1. Trimming took 5 bases from V and 6 from J; bases not matched to a gene: 8. CDR1 and CDR2 from the germline V gene are LNHDA and SQIVND (reference sequence). This CDR3 region has 14 residues. CDR3 in DNA: TGTGCCAGTAGTCCACGGACAGGGATGCATGGCTACACCTTC. Its translation: CASSPRTGMHGYTF.

The chain carries TRBV7-9 and TRBJ1-3; D gene uncertain. V dropped 1 base and J dropped 2 bases, with 9 bases sitting between them. Germline assignment: CDR1 SEHNR and CDR2 FQNEAQ (reference sequence). The CDR3 has 15 residues. The CDR3 coding sequence is TGTGCCAGCAGCTTAGTTTTGGGAACTGGAAACACCATATATTTT. Residues: CASSLVLGTGNTIYF.

This clonotype was counted ten times or more. The V and J genes are TRBV7-9 and TRBJ1-1; TRBD1 aligns across 8 bases. V lost 5 bases, J lost 1 base, and 9 bases stayed unmatched. From germline, CDR1 is SEHNR and CDR2 FQNEAQ (reference sequence). CDR3 length: 16 residues. In DNA, the CDR3 is TGTGCCAGCAGCCCTTGGACAGGGAAGAGGAACACTGAAGCTTTCTTT. As protein: CASSPWTGKRNTEAFF.

The chain is built from TRBV6-6 and TRBJ1-2; the D gene is possibly TRBD1 (6 bases). CDR3 length: 17 amino acids. The ends were cut back, 0 bases at V and 9 bases at J, with 23 bases in the middle. Germline V CDR1 and CDR2: MNHNY, SVGAGI (reference sequence). CDR3 region: CASSYSKQGSDWFSYTF. The DNA for the CDR3 is TGTGCCAGCAGTTACTCGAAACAGGGCAGCGATTGGTTCAGCTACACCTTC.

The CDR3: CASSPPGWGTDTQYF. CDR3 DNA: TGTGCCAGCAGCCCCCCCGGATGGGGCACAGATACGCAGTATTTT. The chain recombines TRBV5-4 with TRBJ2-3; D is uncertain. V was pared by 4 bases and J by 1 base, with 13 bases between. Per the germline V gene, CDR1 is SGHNT and CDR2 is YYREEE (reference sequence). This CDR3 has 15 residues.

Remarks on this clonotype: One end of the junction does not line up with germline, which may come from a read error. This chain links TRBV7-6 with TRBJ2-5; 13 nucleotides line up with TRBD2. The CDR3 consists of 16 residues. Per the germline V gene, CDR1 is SGHVS and CDR2 is FNYEAQ. DNA of the CDR3: TGTGCCAACAGCTCCACTAGCGGGGGGGCCAGAGAGGCCCAGTACTTC. The encoded protein is CANSSTSGGAREAQYF.

The rearrangement links TRBV10-3 to TRBJ2-3; 11 bases fit TRBD2. Germline trimming cut 6 bases from V and 0 bases from J; bases unmatched to any gene: 8. The germline gives CDR1 ENHRY, CDR2 SYGVKD. This CDR3 has 17 residues. CDR3 region: CAIRTLTSGASTDTQYF. The DNA for the CDR3 is TGTGCCATCAGGACCTTGACTAGCGGGGCTAGCACAGATACGCAGTATTTT.

This clonotype was found many times. This chain uses TRBV7-8 with TRBJ1-1; D uncertain. The germline CDR1 and CDR2 sequences are SGHVS and FQNEAQ. V gave up 3 bases and J gave up 2 bases, with 10 bases separating them. This CDR3 contains 14 residues. The CDR3 sequence: CASSFGVINTEAFF. The CDR3 DNA reads TGTGCCAGCAGCTTTGGCGTTATCAACACTGAAGCTTTCTTT.

This clonotype came up many times. CDR3 loop: CASTPRGQGVRNTEAFF. CDR3 DNA sequence: TGTGCCAGCACTCCTCGGGGGCAGGGGGTAAGGAACACTGAAGCTTTCTTT. The chain is built from TRBV12-3 or TRBV12-4 and TRBJ1-1; the match to TRBD1 covers 7 bases. The CDR3 totals 17 residues. The ends lost 7 bases at V and 1 base at J; junction bases unmatched: 15.

This clonotype was observed a handful of times. The V call is TRBV6-1, the J call TRBJ1-5; D is perhaps TRBD1 (5 bases). The V and J ends lost 3 bases and 11 bases respectively, with 8 bases between them. Germline V lookup: CDR1 MNHNS, CDR2 SASEGT. The CDR3 has 11 amino acids. Here the CDR3 DNA reads TGTGCCAGCAGTGAGAGGGGAGCCCAGCATTTT. Protein product: CASSERGAQHF.

This clonotype appeared a few times. The chain combines TRBV7-8 with TRBJ1-1; 7 bases are shared with TRBD1. Germline-derived CDR1 and CDR2 are SGHVS and FQNEAQ. With 3 bases clipped from V and 5 bases from J, the junction kept 15 bases outside the gene matches. The CDR3 contains 17 residues. The CDR3 nucleotides are TGTGCCAGCAGCTTCGCCGGGACAGCAAACCCTGGGACTGAAGCTTTCTTT. Protein sequence: CASSFAGTANPGTEAFF.